Described below is a single T cell receptor beta chain sequence and its context. Methods used by the authors: Reference gene primer amplification yielded estimated nucleated cell counts. Clones were read by immunoSEQ multiplex PCR, and TCRdb kept only the in-frame ones, dropping some. V and J calls and clone size are as listed in that table; D and trimming were resolved from the DNA. The table shows 100,000 to 150,000 clones, with about nine tenths occurring only once. These data come from a study of blood T cell repertoires in COVID-19. Study-wide background: Spain, Italy and the United States supplied samples that represented acute and convalescent COVID-19. Nucleic acid was either cDNA or gDNA, and it came from T cells, B-cell-depleted T cells, or PBMCs.

Sequenced material: peripheral blood. The receptor was derived from a middle-aged man with acute or convalescent COVID-19.

The CDR3 sequence: CASSISLGADTQYF. The CDR3 DNA reads as TGTGCCAGTAGTATTTCCCTGGGCGCAGATACGCAGTATTTT. This sequence joins TRBV19 and TRBJ2-3; D is unresolved. Trimming stripped 3 bases from V and 4 bases from J, with 11 bases between. Germline-derived CDR1 and CDR2 are LNHDA and SQIVND (reference sequence). The CDR3 runs to 14 residues.